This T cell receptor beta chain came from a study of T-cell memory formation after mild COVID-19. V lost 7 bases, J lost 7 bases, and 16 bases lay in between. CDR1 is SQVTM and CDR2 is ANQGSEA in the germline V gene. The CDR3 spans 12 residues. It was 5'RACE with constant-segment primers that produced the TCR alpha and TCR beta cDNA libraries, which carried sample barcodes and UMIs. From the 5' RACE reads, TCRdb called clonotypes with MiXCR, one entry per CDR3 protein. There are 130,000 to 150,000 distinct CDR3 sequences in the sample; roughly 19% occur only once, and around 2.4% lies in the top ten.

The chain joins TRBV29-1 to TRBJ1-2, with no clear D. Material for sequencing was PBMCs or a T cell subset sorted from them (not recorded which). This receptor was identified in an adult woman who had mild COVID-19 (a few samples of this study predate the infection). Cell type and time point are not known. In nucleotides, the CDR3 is TGCAGCGCTACCCGGCCTACCAGTGGCTACACCTTC. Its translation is CSATRPTSGYTF.